This T cell receptor beta chain was profiled in a study of shared clonotypes between healthy human individuals. Overall study findings and caveats: Among donors, sharing of clonotypes was expected to be affected by sequencing depth. Rarefaction curves obtained for sorted subsets showed sequencing incomplete despite large depth.

This clone was detected only once. Antigen unknown. CD45RA-negative memory and CD45RA+ naive subsets were split from the CD4+ cells. It was at deep level that the assay was run. The data were produced by immunoSEQ multiplex PCR, yet TCRdb's version contains in-frame clones alone and is incomplete. The sample lists 2 million to 3 million clones; more than 85% were seen once. Germline lookup yields CDR1 MNHEY and CDR2 SMNVEV (reference sequence). CDR3 size: 12 residues. Unmatched junction bases numbered 0, after V lost 6 bases and J lost 4 bases. The clonotype comes from a man aged 18 to 35 in good health. Some clones in this sample may be carry-over from other donors' samples. Sequencing was done on a sample of naive CD4+ T cells from PBMCs. As to subset: CD45RA+ positively selected. This rearrangement joins TRBV27 to TRBJ2-1, with TRBD1 identical over 7 bases. The CDR3 loop reads CASRTGYNEQFF. CDR3 DNA sequence: TGTGCCAGCAGGACAGGGTACAATGAGCAGTTCTTC.